This TCR beta chain came from a study of shared clonotypes between healthy human individuals. Overall study: The study used three CD4 naive, three CD4 memory, two CD8 naive and one CD8 memory plate per donor.

Among the donors, all were Caucasian adults who lived in Nashville, Tennessee. Germline CDR1 reads SGHVS; CDR2 reads FQNEAQ. The CDR3 is 15 amino acids. V lost 2 bases and J lost 4, with 14 bases in between. This table comes from immunoSEQ multiplex PCR, and its TCRdb copy is limited to in-frame clones, with some not included. The table records some 2,100,000 clones, around 95% of them present only once. This sequence joins TRBV7-8 and TRBJ1-2; D unresolved. This clonotype was obtained from a young man in good health. Sequencing was done on a sample of naive CD4+ T cells sorted from blood. The subset: CD45RA+ positively selected. In nucleotides, the CDR3 is TGTGCCAGCAGCTTACGGTCCCCTCAGCGCTATGGCTACACCTTC. This encodes CASSLRSPQRYGYTF.